These 16 T cell receptor beta chains came from one sample sequenced in a study of cytomegalovirus exposure and HLA in healthy donors. The study ran its PCR with 60 Vbeta and 13 Jbeta primers. The protocol was immunoSEQ multiplex PCR, while the TCRdb copy is restricted to in-frame clones and leaves out a portion. The table lists 140,000 or so clones, 72% of them singletons, with roughly 2% in the top ten. The sample consisted of PBMCs. The receptors come from a man aged 35 to 55 in good health and CMV-seronegative.

The chain has TRBV11-2 and TRBJ2-1; D remains unclear. The germline V gene has CDR1 SGHAT and CDR2 FQNNGV. The CDR3 runs 14 residues. With 7 bases removed from V and 9 bases from J, the gap between germline ends came to 19 bases. In DNA form, the CDR3 reads TGTGCCAGCACCCAAGAGGTCGTCTCGGGTGAGCAGTTCTTC. Translation gives CASTQEVVSGEQFF.

This chain connects TRBV18 to TRBJ1-4, with 9 bases lining up with TRBD1. This CDR3 has 17 amino acids. The ends lost 3 bases at V and 7 bases at J; junction bases unmatched: 12. Germline loops: CDR1 KGHSH, CDR2 LQKENI. The chain's CDR3 is CASSPTTPTGGGEKLFF. Here the CDR3 DNA reads TGTGCCAGCTCACCCACCACCCCAACAGGGGGCGGTGAAAAACTGTTTTTT.

The chain joins TRBV5-1 to TRBJ1-3; the match to TRBD1 covers 8 bases. J gave up 2 bases and V 4 bases, and 5 bases lay outside the gene matches. The CDR3 loop spans 15 amino acids. CDR1 is SGHRS and CDR2 is YFSETQ in the germline V gene. CDR3 nucleotides: TGCGCCAGCAGCCATGGGACAGGCGCTGGAAACACCATATATTTT. It yields the protein CASSHGTGAGNTIYF.

The V gene is TRBV10-2, the J gene TRBJ2-6, with 7 bases fitting TRBD2. The CDR3 is 17 amino acids. Unmatched junction bases numbered 9, after V lost 7 bases and J lost 0 bases. Germline assignment: CDR1 WSHSY and CDR2 SAAADI. The CDR3 sequence: CASTPRGVYSGANVLTF. The CDR3, as DNA: TGCGCCAGCACCCCTCGGGGGGTATACTCTGGGGCCAACGTCCTGACTTTC.

The chain is built from TRBV21-1 and TRBJ1-6; no DNA check was done on the table's D call, TRBD1. TRBV21-1 is recorded as a pseudogene. The CDR3 length is 16 residues. The CDR3, as DNA: TGTGCCAGCAGCAAAGAATGGACAGGGCGGAATTCACCCCTCCACTTT. Amino acids: CASSKEWTGRNSPLHF.

The V call is TRBV7-9, the J call TRBJ1-5; the D gene is possibly TRBD1 (5 bases). V gave up 5 bases and J gave up 5 bases, with 13 bases separating them. The CDR3 is 14 residues long. Germline-derived CDR1 and CDR2 are SEHNR and FQNEAQ (reference sequence). The CDR3 spells CASSHYTQDQPQHF. The CDR3, as DNA: TGTGCCAGCAGCCACTACACACAGGATCAGCCCCAGCATTTT.

This rearrangement joins TRBV19 to TRBJ2-7, with 7 bases identical to TRBD1. Per germline, CDR1 LNHDA and CDR2 SQIVND (reference sequence). V gave up 5 bases and J gave up 2 bases; unmatched junction bases: 6. The CDR3 covers 14 residues. CDR3 in amino acids: CASSLTGSAYEQYF. CDR3 nucleotide sequence: TGTGCCAGTAGTTTGACAGGGAGCGCCTACGAGCAGTACTTC.

V is TRBV25-1 and J is TRBJ1-2; 8 nucleotides match TRBD1. V trimming: 6 bases; J trimming: 4 bases; junction bases outside the gene matches: 1. The CDR3 spans 12 residues. Germline V CDR1 and CDR2: MGHDK, SYGVNS. The CDR3 reads CASSGTGYGYTF. In DNA form, the CDR3 reads TGTGCCAGCAGCGGGACAGGCTATGGCTACACCTTC.

This chain joins TRBV19 and TRBJ2-5, with 7 bases aligning to TRBD2. V was pared by 5 bases and J by 1 base, with 4 bases of the junction left unmatched. This CDR3 contains 14 residues. CDR1 is LNHDA, CDR2 SQIVND, per germline (reference sequence). CDR3 DNA sequence: TGTGCCAGTAGTCCGGGGACTACCCAAGAGACCCAGTACTTC. This codes for CASSPGTTQETQYF.

The V call is TRBV5-1, the J call TRBJ1-4, with 8 bases lining up with TRBD1. This CDR3 is 15 amino acids long. Per germline, CDR1 SGHRS and CDR2 YFSETQ. J lost 7 bases, V lost 1 base, and 6 bases had no gene match. The chain's CDR3 is CASSLLTGASEKLFF. CDR3 bases: TGCGCCAGCAGCTTGTTGACAGGGGCATCTGAAAAACTGTTTTTT.

V is TRBV4-1 and J is TRBJ2-5; D might be TRBD2 (5 bases). The J call could be wrong; TRBJ2-7 is a better fit for the DNA end. The CDR3 contains 14 residues. Germline V gene data show CDR1 as MGHRA and CDR2 as YSYEKL. The DNA of the CDR3 is TGCGCCAGCAGCCCCTACGGGATTACCTACGAGCAGTACTTC. This gives the protein CASSPYGITYEQYF.

The chain combines TRBV7-7 with TRBJ2-1; D may be TRBD2 (5 bases). V was pared by 5 bases and J by 1 base, with 15 bases between. The V gene's germline CDR1 is SSHAT and CDR2 FNYEAQ (reference sequence). There are 16 residues in the CDR3. CDR3 nucleotides: TGTGCCAGCAGCCCCGACGCGAGCGGTTCCTACAATGAGCAGTTCTTC. It is translated as CASSPDASGSYNEQFF. Based on the CDR3 plus reference TRBV7-7 and TRBJ2-1, the full variable domain is GAGVSQSPRYKVTKRGQDVTLRCDPISSHATLYWYQQALGQGPEFLTYFNYEAQPDKSGLPSDRFSAERPEGSISTLTIQRTEQRDSAMYRCASSPDASGSYNEQFFGPGTRLTVL.

This clone appeared a few times. The J gene is TRBJ2-2, the V gene TRBV6-1; 7 bases fit TRBD1. Germline V gene sequence: CDR1 MNHNS, CDR2 SASEGT. V gave up 2 bases and J gave up 3 bases; unmatched junction bases: 9. There are 17 residues in the CDR3. CDR3 nucleotides: TGTGCCAGCAGTGAAAGCTCCGGGACAGAGGACACCGGGGAGCTGTTTTTT. It translates to CASSESSGTEDTGELFF.

This chain connects TRBV7-2 to TRBJ2-7; 11 bases map to TRBD2. The CDR3 loop spans 15 amino acids. J was trimmed by 5 bases and V by 4 bases; bases with no gene match: 7. Germline lookup yields CDR1 SGHTA and CDR2 FQGNSA. CDR3 loop: CASSSRTSGRDEQYF. DNA for the CDR3: TGTGCCAGCAGCTCTCGGACTAGCGGGCGCGACGAGCAGTACTTC.

The chain employs TRBV5-4 and TRBJ1-4; D ambiguous. Trimming took 0 bases from V and 4 from J, leaving 4 bases between them. CDR1 and CDR2 from the germline V gene are SGHNT and YYREEE (reference sequence). This CDR3 contains 13 residues. This chain's CDR3 is CASSLGVNEKLFF. The CDR3 DNA follows: TGTGCCAGCAGCTTGGGAGTTAATGAAAAACTGTTTTTT. Looking up the rest from reference TRBV5-4 and TRBJ1-4 gives the full variable domain: ETGVTQSPTHLIKTRGQQVTLRCSSQSGHNTVSWYQQALGQGPQFIFQYYREEENGRGNFPPRFSGLQFPNYSSELNVNALELDDSALYLCASSLGVNEKLFFGSGTQLSVL.

The chain couples TRBV11-2 to TRBJ2-2, with D possibly matching TRBD1 (6 bases). The CDR3 consists of 15 residues. The V gene lost 3 bases and the J gene lost 4 bases, with 12 bases spanning the gap. Germline V CDR1 and CDR2: SGHAT, FQNNGV. The CDR3 nucleotides read TGTGCCAGCAGCTTTCAGGGGCCCAGCACCGGGGAGCTGTTTTTT. Residues: CASSFQGPSTGELFF.